The 9 T cell receptor beta chains below were found in one sample sequenced in a study of T-cell reconstitution after alpha-beta-depleted transplantation in children. Unique molecular identifiers were incorporated during preparation of the TCRbeta library. TCRdb reprocessed the PCR reads with MiXCR, giving one entry per CDR3 protein. Of about 250,000 distinct CDR3 sequences listed, 20% to 30% were seen once; the top ten hold 4% to 5.5%. Here the sequenced sample was PBMCs, mostly from graft donor cells, taken 360 days after TCRalphabeta/CD19-depleted stem cell transplant. Source of these receptors: a female patient aged 2-15 years who had a stem cell transplant for congenital amegakaryocytic thrombocytopenia, so the T cells may come from the graft donor.

This clonotype was seen once. The chain combines TRBV28 with TRBJ1-5, with 7 bases that match TRBD1. The germline CDR1 and CDR2 sequences are MDHEN and SYDVKM. The V gene end was trimmed by 2 bases and the J gene end by 5 bases; junction bases not matched to a gene: 12. The CDR3 runs to 17 residues. CDR3 in amino acids: CASSLKWDRKPYQPQHF. The CDR3 bases are TGTGCCAGCAGTTTAAAGTGGGACAGAAAACCCTATCAGCCCCAGCATTTT.

This sequence joins TRBV6-2 or TRBV6-3 and TRBJ1-5; D is perhaps TRBD1 (6 bases). Trimming left V 4 bases short and J 0 bases short, with 28 bases between. The CDR3 sequence is 21 residues long. Germline V lookup: CDR1 MNHEY, CDR2 SVGEGT. CDR3 residues: CASSSMVLRGLRLNSNQPQHF. The CDR3 DNA sequence: TGTGCCAGCAGTTCCATGGTTCTACGGGGGCTCCGGTTAAATAGCAATCAGCCCCAGCATTTT.

This rearrangement joins TRBV15 to TRBJ2-3; D is unresolved. The CDR3 is 16 residues long. The V end lost 3 bases, the J end lost 4 bases, and 17 bases lay between the germline ends. Germline V gives CDR1 LNHNV, CDR2 YYDKDF (reference sequence). This CDR3 reads CATSRARWARADTQYF. The DNA for the CDR3 is TGTGCCACCAGCAGGGCCAGGTGGGCTAGAGCAGATACGCAGTATTTT.

The chain joins TRBV12-3 or TRBV12-4 to TRBJ1-3; possible D gene TRBD1, 5 bases. There are 12 residues in the CDR3. V lost 1 base to trimming and J lost 8 bases, with 6 bases between them. The CDR3: CASSLGGDTIYF. DNA for the CDR3: TGTGCCAGCAGTTTAGGGGGCGACACCATATATTTT.

This clonotype was recorded many times. The rearrangement uses TRBV5-1 and TRBJ2-1; no clear D. The germline CDR1 and CDR2 sequences are SGHRS and YFSETQ. The CDR3 extends over 13 amino acids. V lost 7 bases and J lost 1, with 9 bases in between. DNA of the CDR3: TGCGCCAGCTCGTCTAGTTCCTACAATGAGCAGTTCTTC. Its translation: CASSSSSYNEQFF.

This chain links TRBV12-3 or TRBV12-4 with TRBJ2-3, with 8 bases aligning to TRBD2. This CDR3 region has 17 residues. Losses at the gene ends were 0 bases for V and 4 bases for J; bases not matched to a gene: 9. The CDR3 region is CASSLAPAGVVADTQYF. In DNA, the CDR3 is TGTGCCAGCAGTTTAGCTCCAGCGGGAGTGGTTGCAGATACGCAGTATTTT.

A few counts support this clonotype. The chain is built from TRBV19 and TRBJ2-2; the match to TRBD1 covers 8 bases. The CDR3 has 17 amino acids. J was trimmed by 0 bases and V by 6 bases; bases with no gene match: 9. Germline V CDR1 and CDR2: LNHDA, SQIVND (reference sequence). CDR3 sequence (DNA): TGTGCCAGTAGAATCTTAGCGACAGGGGCGAACACCGGGGAGCTGTTTTTT. Translating gives CASRILATGANTGELFF.

This clonotype was detected only a few times. The chain recombines TRBV7-9 with TRBJ2-1; 7 nucleotides agree with TRBD2. Germline V gene lookup returns CDR1 SEHNR and CDR2 FQNEAQ (reference sequence). J gave up 8 bases and V 0 bases, and 4 bases lay outside the gene matches. The CDR3 runs 14 residues. The CDR3: CASSLARGEDEQFF. The CDR3 bases are TGTGCCAGCAGCTTAGCACGGGGGGAAGATGAGCAGTTCTTC. Together with reference TRBV7-9 and TRBJ2-1, the CDR3 gives the full variable domain: DTGVSQNPRHKITKRGQNVTFRCDPISEHNRLYWYRQTLGQGPEFLTYFQNEAQLEKSRLLSDRFSAERPKGSFSTLEIQRTEQGDSAMYLCASSLARGEDEQFFGPGTRLTVL.

The rearrangement joins TRBV11-2 to TRBJ2-7, with 12 bases lining up with TRBD2. The germline V gene has CDR1 SGHAT and CDR2 FQNNGV. This CDR3 spans 18 amino acids. The ends lost 5 bases at V and 5 bases at J; junction bases unmatched: 16. CDR3 sequence reads: CASSHAQILAGGPDEQYF. Here the CDR3 DNA reads TGTGCCAGCAGCCACGCACAGATACTAGCGGGAGGACCCGACGAGCAGTACTTC.